The T cell receptor beta chain described here comes from a study of T cells in Graves' hyperthyroidism and ophthalmopathy. Study background: Peripheral blood was taken when the disease was first diagnosed, before any treatment began.

V shed 3 bases and J 7 bases; nucleotides not matched to a gene: 8. The CDR3 sequence is 15 residues long. The V gene's germline CDR1 is SGDLS and CDR2 YYNGEE. The study, taken as a whole, reports: Most clonotypes expanded in the thyroid (above 0.001) were also present in blood.

Hyperthyroidism in the patients, aged 18 to 65, was newly diagnosed and under 2 months in duration. Details on this clonotype: Its target is unknown.

Amplified regions were TCR beta CDR3 sequences from RNA transcripts. TCR CDR3 regions were first amplified by RT-PCR with HTBI primers. TCRdb reprocessed the multiplex PCR reads with MiXCR, giving one entry per CDR3 protein. This sample has some 210,000 distinct CDR3 sequences; about a sixth occur once, and the top ten carry approximately 50%. The sequenced sample was blood. This TCR came from a man aged 45-65 years with Graves' hyperthyroidism. The chain recombines TRBV9 with TRBJ1-3; 9 bases align to TRBD1. CDR3 loop: CASSEAGTGSNTIYF. DNA of the CDR3: TGTGCCAGCAGCGAAGCAGGGACAGGGAGTAACACCATATATTTT.